This T cell receptor beta chain was sequenced during a study of T cell responses to AZD1222 COVID-19 vaccine (dated by TCRdb to the early 2020s). With regard to the full study: A total of more than 230 trial participants underwent TCR sequencing, of whom 200 to 220 received two doses of AZD1222 and some 25 received two doses of the MenACWY control vaccine. Trial participants were enrolled by age into 18-55, 56-69 and 70-plus year subgroups, with about 150, 27 and 61 TCR-sequenced participants respectively. Results the study describes overall, beyond this receptor: Participants were mostly white British and included more females than males, and it was suggested by the authors that clonal diversity may have been underestimated. CD4 TCRs associated with the vaccine covered the entire spike protein, and the dominant responses were in regions 160-218 and 743-854. Only a handful of AZD1222 recipients were SARS-CoV-2 seropositive at baseline, limiting conclusions about previously exposed vaccinees. Reportedly, almost half of the unique spike-specific TCRs recognized epitopes lying outside the regions that are mutated in the B.1.351 and B.1.1.7 variants. Because no day 14 peak-response samples were available, the repertoires could be characterized only after the peak T cell response. In the small 56-69-year group, the increase in depth fell short of significance, most likely because of low power. After two AZD1222 doses, both the breadth and the depth of spike-specific TCRs were significantly higher than at day 0 and than in MenACWY recipients.

The CDR3 regions of human TCRbeta chains were analyzed by immunosequencing. As for the authors' bioinformatics: Repertoire TCRs were checked for matches against a reference library of SARS-CoV-2-specific TCRs that had been generated using the MIRA antigen-specificity platform. Breadth was defined as the fraction of unique TCRs that were SARS-CoV-2-associated, and depth was defined as the fraction of total T cells that were SARS-CoV-2-associated. Using the MIRA data, each spike-specific TCR was assigned both to the spike region to which the TCR was reactive and to a CD4 or CD8 class. Log10-transformed breadth and depth values were compared by one-way ANOVA with Sidak's multiple comparisons tests. TCRdb limited this immuneACCESS table to in-frame rearrangements with V and J called. A share of clones is missing; checked studies link under half to unresolved V genes, and the rest is unexplained. V and J calls and clone size are copied from that table; D and trimming were computed from the DNA. Within this sample are 43,000 or so clones, with less than 95% of them counted one time only. The ten biggest clones cover approximately 40% of the sample.

The meaning of the sample's time point label: about 28 days (+/-7) after the second vaccine dose. AZD1222 recipients with second doses at about 4 weeks or about 12 weeks were pooled, because spike-specific TCR depth and breadth did not differ between schedules. Vaccinee samples came from UK trials COV001 and COV002, including a single-blind randomized controlled phase 2/3 trial of AZD1222 (ChAdOx1 nCoV-19) in healthy adults. For TCRbeta chain sequencing, PBMC samples from trial participants were taken at day 0 and at day 28 after the second dose. From the cysteine through the phenylalanine, the CDR3 covers 16 amino acids. The entry retains the CDR3 DNA only, 48 bases that are in frame from base 1. A distance of 19 bases separates the germline ends of V and J, which lose 4 bases and 4 bases respectively. CDR1 LNHDA and CDR2 SQIVND were looked up in the germline V gene (reference sequence). Points on this clone: The clone's antigen remains unknown. Qualities for individual bases were not recorded, and no much larger clone is one base off.

This receptor was taken from an adult who received the AZD1222 COVID-19 vaccine. The chain is encoded by TRBV19 joined to TRBJ1-2; TRBD1 is perhaps the D gene, given 5 matching bases. Specimen: peripheral blood, collected 28 days after the second AZD1222 dose. The CDR3 loop reads CASSRGDGRPLYGYTF. Here is the DNA: TGTGCCAGTAGTAGAGGGGACGGCCGACCCCTCTATGGCTACACCTTC.